This TCR beta chain was found in a study of shared clonotypes between healthy human individuals. Study background: Each donor contributed plates that comprised three CD4 naive, three CD4 memory, two CD8 naive and one CD8 memory.

Germline assignment: CDR1 SGHAT and CDR2 FQNNGV. V lost 1 base and J 3 bases, leaving 5 bases between the germline ends. This CDR3 is 13 amino acids long. Naive CD8 cells lacked CD45RO and underwent positive selection for CCR7, leaving out terminally differentiated effector memory CD45RA+ cells. Original data processing: ImmunoSEQ only sent back junction sequences with no quality scores, so filtering was done differently. TCRdb's table, derived via immunoSEQ multiplex PCR, lists solely in-frame clones and lacks some. Clone size and the V and J calls come from that table; the DNA yielded D and trimming. The sample records fewer than 1 million clones, 90% to 97% being singletons.

Sequencing was performed on naive CD8+ T cells sorted from blood. The chain combines TRBV11-2 with TRBJ2-3, with unresolved D. The TCR originated in a man in his thirties or forties in good health. CDR3 in amino acids: CASSLGWTDTQYF. Written as DNA, the CDR3 is TGTGCCAGCAGCTTAGGGTGGACAGATACGCAGTATTTT.